A single sample is the source of the 19 T cell receptor beta chains below, sequenced in a study of cytomegalovirus exposure and HLA in healthy donors. PCR used 60 Vbeta primers and 13 Jbeta primers. This table comes from immunoSEQ multiplex PCR, and its TCRdb copy is limited to in-frame clones, with some not included. The table has some 130,000 clones, around 80% seen once. Sequences were obtained from PBMCs. The receptors here all came from a man in his thirties or forties in good health.

The V and J genes are TRBV28 and TRBJ1-1; 8 positions agree with TRBD1. CDR1 and CDR2 (germline): MDHEN, SYDVKM. The CDR3 runs to 15 residues. The V gene end was trimmed by 5 bases and the J gene end by 4 bases; junction bases not matched to a gene: 9. The chain's CDR3 is CASSPPRTGTTEAFF. CDR3 DNA sequence: TGTGCCAGCAGTCCTCCCAGGACAGGGACCACTGAAGCTTTCTTT.

The chain links TRBV13 to TRBJ1-1; TRBD1 aligns across 11 bases. V was pared by 3 bases and J by 5 bases, with 2 bases of the junction left unmatched. CDR1 PRHDT and CDR2 FYEKMQ come from the germline V gene (reference sequence). CDR3 size: 14 residues. As DNA, the CDR3 is TGTGCCAGCAGCTTGGACAGGGGGCAGACTGAAGCTTTCTTT. It is translated as CASSLDRGQTEAFF. Full variable domain (remainder filled in from reference TRBV13 and TRBJ1-1): AAGVIQSPRHLIKEKRETATLKCYPIPRHDTVYWYQQGPGQDPQFLISFYEKMQSDKGSIPDRFSAQQFSDYHSELNMSSLELGDSALYFCASSLDRGQTEAFFGQGTRLTVV.

This clone was seen only once. This chain joins TRBV27 and TRBJ2-6, with a weak D call TRBD2 (5 bases). Germline V gives CDR1 MNHEY, CDR2 SMNVEV (reference sequence). CDR3 size: 15 residues. V was clipped by 6 bases and J by 0 bases, with 9 bases between them. For the CDR3, the DNA is TGTGCCAGCAGGTGGGCGGGCTCTGGGGCCAACGTCCTGACTTTC. Residues: CASRWAGSGANVLTF. Variable domain in full (rest from reference TRBV27 and TRBJ2-6): EAQVTQNPRYLITVTGKKLTVTCSQNMNHEYMSWYRQDPGLGLRQIYYSMNVEVTDKGDVPEGYKVSRKEKRNFPLILESPSPNQTSLYFCASRWAGSGANVLTFGAGSRLTVL.

The sample holds a few counts of this clone. The chain is built from TRBV6-5 and TRBJ2-3, with 8 bases fitting TRBD1. The length of the CDR3 is 13 residues. The germline CDR1 and CDR2 sequences are MNHEY and SVGAGI. The V gene end was trimmed by 10 bases and the J gene end by 3 bases; junction bases not matched to a gene: 6. As DNA, the CDR3 is TGTGCCACCTCAGGACAGGGAACAGATACGCAGTATTTT. Amino acid sequence: CATSGQGTDTQYF.

The chain's CDR3 is CASSLGTSGTSGTQYF. CDR3 nucleotide sequence: TGCGCCAGCAGCCTTGGGACTAGCGGGACTTCGGGTACGCAGTATTTT. J is TRBJ2-3 and V is TRBV4-3, with 13 bases aligning to TRBD2. V lost 4 bases, J lost 8 bases, and 9 bases stayed unmatched. This CDR3 comprises 16 residues. The germline V gene encodes CDR1 LGHNA and CDR2 YSLEER.

The chain employs TRBV6-5 and TRBJ2-2; 8 bases map to TRBD2. Losses at the gene ends were 6 bases for V and 6 bases for J; bases not matched to a gene: 9. This CDR3 comprises 15 residues. CDR1 is MNHEY, CDR2 SVGAGI, per germline. CDR3 sequence: CASRPSGSGAGELFF. The CDR3 region has the DNA TGTGCCAGCAGACCAAGCGGGAGTGGCGCCGGGGAGCTGTTTTTT.

The chain employs TRBV14 and TRBJ1-1; tentative D call: TRBD1 (6 bases). The CDR3 loop spans 12 amino acids. The germline CDR1 and CDR2 sequences are SGHDN and FVKESK. Trimming removed 1 base from V and 12 bases from J, with 12 bases in between. The CDR3 region is CASSQVTGLSFF. The CDR3 DNA reads TGTGCCAGCAGCCAAGTAACAGGGTTGTCTTTCTTT.

This chain's CDR3 is CSVGVSGQGSEQYF. The CDR3 DNA sequence: TGCAGCGTTGGGGTCTCGGGGCAGGGGTCCGAGCAGTACTTC. This sequence joins TRBV29-1 and TRBJ2-7, with D maybe TRBD1 (6 bases). Per the germline V gene, CDR1 is SQVTM and CDR2 is ANQGSEA. The CDR3 runs 14 residues. V gave up 4 bases and J gave up 6 bases, with 19 bases separating them.

This clone was seen a single time. The genes are TRBV18 and TRBJ2-5; unclear D gene. Germline loops: CDR1 KGHSH, CDR2 LQKENI. Trimming left V 2 bases short and J 1 base short, with 8 bases between. This CDR3 is built from 14 residues. The DNA of the CDR3 is TGTGCCAGCTCACCAGCACAGCCCCAAGAGACCCAGTACTTC. It yields the protein CASSPAQPQETQYF.

The gene calls are TRBV6-5 and TRBJ1-4; 8 bases are shared with TRBD1. Per the germline V gene, CDR1 is MNHEY and CDR2 is SVGAGI. Germline trimming cut 6 bases from V and 7 bases from J; bases unmatched to any gene: 7. This CDR3 comprises 14 residues. The CDR3 nucleotides are TGTGCCAGCAGATCTGACAGGGGACGTGAAAAACTGTTTTTT. Protein: CASRSDRGREKLFF.

As concerns this clone: Sequence at one end of the junction differs from germline and may be a read error. The chain uses TRBV7-9 and TRBJ2-1; 7 bases are a match to TRBD2. This CDR3 is 13 amino acids long. Germline-derived CDR1 and CDR2 are SEHNR and FQNEAQ (reference sequence). The CDR3 loop reads CSSSPLAAERQFF. In nucleotides, the CDR3 is TGTTCCAGCAGCCCGCTAGCGGCGGAGCGGCAGTTCTTC.

DNA for the CDR3: TGTGCCAGCAGGCTAGGGACAGGGAACACTGAAGCTTTCTTT. Translation gives CASRLGTGNTEAFF. The rearrangement joins TRBV25-1 to TRBJ1-1; 8 positions agree with TRBD1. The CDR3 has 14 amino acids. V lost 6 bases to trimming and J lost 1 base; unmatched junction nucleotides: 4. Germline V gives CDR1 MGHDK, CDR2 SYGVNS.

The chain recombines TRBV27 with TRBJ1-2, with D possibly TRBD1 on 5 matching bases. The V and J ends lost 0 bases and 4 bases respectively, with 9 bases between them. Germline V CDR1 and CDR2: MNHEY, SMNVEV (reference sequence). The CDR3 contains 14 residues. In DNA form, the CDR3 reads TGTGCCAGCAGTTTATCGTTCGGGGGCTATGGCTACACCTTC. Translating gives CASSLSFGGYGYTF.

The V call is TRBV7-3, the J call TRBJ2-3; 9 positions match TRBD2. This CDR3 has 16 residues. V was clipped by 6 bases and J by 3 bases; unmatched bases: 10. CDR1 and CDR2 from the germline V gene are SGHTA and FQGTGA. For the CDR3, the DNA is TGTGCCAGCAGTCCAGTAGCGGGAGTAAGGACAGATACGCAGTATTTT. It translates to CASSPVAGVRTDTQYF.

The J gene is TRBJ1-3, the V gene TRBV4-3; the D is unclear. V lost 0 bases, J lost 0 bases, and 6 bases lay in between. The CDR3 consists of 15 residues. Germline CDR1 reads LGHNA; CDR2 reads YSLEER. Here the CDR3 reads CASSQDYSSGNTIYF. The CDR3 DNA follows: TGCGCCAGCAGCCAAGATTATAGCTCTGGAAACACCATATATTTT.

This chain connects TRBV18 to TRBJ2-7, with 9 bases identical to TRBD2. Per the germline V gene, CDR1 is KGHSH and CDR2 is LQKENI. V lost 3 bases, J lost 1 base, and 10 bases stayed unmatched. The CDR3 spans 17 residues. The CDR3 coding sequence is TGTGCCAGCTCACCGATAGCGGGAGATATTCAGTCCTACGAGCAGTACTTC. Translated, it gives CASSPIAGDIQSYEQYF.

This sequence joins TRBV27 and TRBJ2-7; perhaps TRBD1 as D (6 bases). The germline gives CDR1 MNHEY, CDR2 SMNVEV (reference sequence). Trimming pared 6 bases from V and 2 bases from J, leaving 11 bases between. The CDR3 length is 13 residues. This CDR3 reads CASSRDTTYEQYF. CDR3 DNA sequence: TGTGCCAGCAGCCGGGACACCACCTACGAGCAGTACTTC.

V gene TRBV9 combines with J gene TRBJ2-1; 7 bases fit TRBD1. The germline V gene encodes CDR1 SGDLS and CDR2 YYNGEE. Losses at the gene ends were 1 base for V and 1 base for J; bases not matched to a gene: 5. The CDR3 is made up of 16 amino acids. The CDR3 here is CASSVFRGQSYNEQFF. The CDR3 coding sequence is TGTGCCAGCAGCGTATTTAGGGGGCAATCCTACAATGAGCAGTTCTTC.

This clone was counted a few times. The gene calls are TRBV6-5 and TRBJ1-2; TRBD1 matches 7 bases. After removal of 6 bases from V and 1 base from J, the junction contained 8 bases not matched to a gene. This CDR3 has 15 amino acids. CDR1 is MNHEY and CDR2 is SVGAGI in the germline V gene. CDR3 in DNA: TGTGCCAGCAGGGGAAGACAGGGACGTAACTATGGCTACACCTTC. Its protein is CASRGRQGRNYGYTF.